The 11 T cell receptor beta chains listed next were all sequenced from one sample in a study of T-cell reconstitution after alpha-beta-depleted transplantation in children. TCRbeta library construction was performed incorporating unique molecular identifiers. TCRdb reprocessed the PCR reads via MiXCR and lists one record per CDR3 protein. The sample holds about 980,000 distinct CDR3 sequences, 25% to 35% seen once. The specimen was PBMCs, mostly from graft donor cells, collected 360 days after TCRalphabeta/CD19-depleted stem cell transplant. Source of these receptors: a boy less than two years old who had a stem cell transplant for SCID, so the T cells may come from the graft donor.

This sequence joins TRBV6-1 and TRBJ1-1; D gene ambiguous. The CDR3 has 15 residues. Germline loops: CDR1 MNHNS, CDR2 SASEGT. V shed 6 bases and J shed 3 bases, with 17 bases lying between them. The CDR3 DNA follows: TGTGCCAGCAGGTCTCAACAGTGGACCCACACTGAAGCTTTCTTT. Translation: CASRSQQWTHTEAFF.

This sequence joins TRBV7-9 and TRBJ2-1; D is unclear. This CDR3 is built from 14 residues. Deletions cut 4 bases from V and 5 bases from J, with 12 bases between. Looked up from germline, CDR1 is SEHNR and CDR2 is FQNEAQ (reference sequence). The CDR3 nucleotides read TGTGCCAGCAGCTCCTCCGGGTCCCACAATGAGCAGTTCTTC. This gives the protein CASSSSGSHNEQFF.

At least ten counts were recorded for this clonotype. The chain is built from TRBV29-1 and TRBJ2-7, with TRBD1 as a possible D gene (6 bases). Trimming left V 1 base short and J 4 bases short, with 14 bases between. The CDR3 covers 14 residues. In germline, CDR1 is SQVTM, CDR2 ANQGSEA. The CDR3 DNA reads TGCAGCGTTGAAGTTGATCCGCAGGGGTACGAGCAGTACTTC. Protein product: CSVEVDPQGYEQYF.

The DNA of the CDR3 is TGCAGCGTTTCACATACGGAACACACTGAAGCTTTCTTT. It specifies CSVSHTEHTEAFF. The chain employs TRBV29-1 and TRBJ1-1; D gene unclear. V was pared by 5 bases and J by 3 bases, with 13 bases between. Germline CDR1 SQVTM, CDR2 ANQGSEA. This CDR3 region has 13 residues. The full variable domain, its missing parts supplied by reference TRBV29-1 and TRBJ1-1, is SAVISQKPSRDICQRGTSLTIQCQVDSQVTMMFWYRQQPGQSLTLIATANQGSEATYESGFVIDKFPISRPNLTFSTLTVSNMSPEDSSIYLCSVSHTEHTEAFFGQGTRLTVV.

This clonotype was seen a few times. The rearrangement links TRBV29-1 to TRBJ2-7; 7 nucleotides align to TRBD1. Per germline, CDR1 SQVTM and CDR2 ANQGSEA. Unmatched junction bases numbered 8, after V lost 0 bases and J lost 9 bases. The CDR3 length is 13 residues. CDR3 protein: CSVEDQDRLGQYF. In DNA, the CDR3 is TGCAGCGTTGAAGATCAGGACAGGTTGGGGCAGTACTTC.

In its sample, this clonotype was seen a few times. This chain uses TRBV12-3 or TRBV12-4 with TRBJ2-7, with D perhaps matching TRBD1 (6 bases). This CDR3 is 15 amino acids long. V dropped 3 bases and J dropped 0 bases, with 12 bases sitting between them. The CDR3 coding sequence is TGTGCCAGCAGTTTTTCGGGGACATCCTCCTACGAGCAGTACTTC. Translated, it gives CASSFSGTSSYEQYF.

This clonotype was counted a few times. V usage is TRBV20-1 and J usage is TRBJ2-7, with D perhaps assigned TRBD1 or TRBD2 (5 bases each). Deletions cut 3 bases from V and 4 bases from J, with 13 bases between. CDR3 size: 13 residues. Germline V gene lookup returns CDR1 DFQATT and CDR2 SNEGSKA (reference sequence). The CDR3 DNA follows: TGCAGTGCTAGCCGGGACCCCCTGTACGAGCAGTACTTC. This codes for CSASRDPLYEQYF.

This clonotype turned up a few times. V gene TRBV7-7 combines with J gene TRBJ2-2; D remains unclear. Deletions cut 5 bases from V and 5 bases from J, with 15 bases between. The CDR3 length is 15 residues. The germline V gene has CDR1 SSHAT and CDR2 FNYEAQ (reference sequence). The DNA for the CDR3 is TGTGCCAGCAGCGACCCAAGAACCCGAACCGGGGAGCTGTTTTTT. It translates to CASSDPRTRTGELFF.

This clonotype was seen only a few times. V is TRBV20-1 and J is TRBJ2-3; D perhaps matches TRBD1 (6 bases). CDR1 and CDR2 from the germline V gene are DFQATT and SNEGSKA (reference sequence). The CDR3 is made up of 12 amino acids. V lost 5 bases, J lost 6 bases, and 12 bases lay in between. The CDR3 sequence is CSAETGSDTQYF. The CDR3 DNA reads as TGCAGTGCTGAGACAGGCTCGGATACGCAGTATTTT.

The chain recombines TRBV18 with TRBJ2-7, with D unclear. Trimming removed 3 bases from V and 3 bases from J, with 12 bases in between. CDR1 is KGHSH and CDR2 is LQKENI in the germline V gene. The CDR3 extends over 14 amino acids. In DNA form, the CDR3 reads TGTGCCAGCTCACCCACCGGGTGGCACTACGAGCAGTACTTC. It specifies CASSPTGWHYEQYF.

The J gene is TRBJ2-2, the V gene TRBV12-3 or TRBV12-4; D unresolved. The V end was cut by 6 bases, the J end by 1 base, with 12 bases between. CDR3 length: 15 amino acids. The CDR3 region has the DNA TGTGCCAGCAGGTCTGGCGCGCGGAACACCGGGGAGCTGTTTTTT. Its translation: CASRSGARNTGELFF.